This T cell receptor beta chain was obtained from a study of long-term antiretroviral therapy in people with HIV (dated by TCRdb to 2022 to 2024). Concerning the study at large: Collection of the earliest samples took place about a decade ahead of the 2015 WHO recommendation for immediate ART, at a time when ART was typically delayed until CD4 counts fell. This retrospective serial study examined whether starting ART and sustained HIV suppression were associated with changes in the composition and diversity of the TRB repertoire in peripheral blood. A total of 192 cryopreserved PBMC samples came from 25 to 35 adults with confirmed HIV infection and were collected serially over a mean of about 6 years (range 1-12). Of the roughly 30 participants with HIV, roughly twelve were female. No cross-contamination during QIAcube processing turned up in test extractions that ran a monoclonal T-cell line alongside approximately 35 polyclonal samples.

The immunoSEQ hsTCRB v3.0 assay was used at survey level resolution for TRB variable region sequencing. A depth of roughly 35,000-50,000 T-cell genomes per sample was targeted for TRB sequencing. Pooled TRB libraries were sequenced on an Illumina MiSeq with a v3 150-cycle kit. From the authors' description of their analysis: Repertoire analysis ran in R within a reproducible Nextflow workflow covering QC, data transformation and analysis. LymphoSeq2, an R package for exploring AIRR-Seq data, was used to implement the custom analyses. After excluding several samples that yielded fewer than 5000 total TRB sequences, fewer than 200 HIV repertoires remained for analysis. Among the roughly 200 retained HIV repertoires, some 60 were collected before ART initiation and around 130 were collected after ART initiation. Repertoires were downsampled to 5000 TRB nucleotide sequences, with summary statistics averaged over 100 downsampling iterations. Only TRB sequences with CDR3 regions of at least seven amino acids were retained for analysis. Diversity was assessed using a clonality score derived from Shannon entropy and using the Gini coefficient. In repertoire networks, the top 5000 CDR3 amino acid sequences were linked whenever an edit distance of one separated two sequences. Antigen specificity groups and MHC restriction were predicted for TRB CDR3 amino acid sequences with GLIPH2. To flag known CMV, EBV, HIV or tissue antigen associations, CDR3 amino acid sequences were matched against VDJdb and McPAS-TCR. Pre-ART, post-ART and control groups were compared with Wilcoxon signed-rank tests and Holm-Bonferroni correction. Not all clones reach the TCRdb copy of this immuneACCESS table, which keeps in-frame sequences only. Checked studies attribute under half of the gap to unresolved V genes and leave the rest unexplained. The D gene and trimming were derived from the DNA, and the V and J assignments and clone size from that table. Within this sample are under 20,000 clones, with about 80% of them counted one time only. The top ten hold about an eighth of the sample.

Remarks on this clone: The clone's antigen remains unknown. No base quality values were provided; no much bigger clone lies one nucleotide off.

Overall study results and their limits: Because PBMC availability was limited, only the TCR beta chain was sequenced, with no alpha chain pairing. Starting ART was linked to a significant rise in TRB diversity, yet even after long-term ART the diversity remained significantly lower than in transplant donor controls. Inferences about post-ART repertoire changes are limited because no data were available on ART adherence, viral resistance or therapy changes. Expanded TRB clones identified before ART initiation dominated the repertoire at all time points, although this dominance fluctuated and declined in many PLHIV after ART. The samples span the years 2004 to 2017, and the ART regimens used may be less effective than current regimens. Compared with controls, HIV repertoires had narrower CDR3 length ranges, and the network structure pointed to an antigen-experienced repertoire that shifted only slightly toward naive after ART. Because pre-ART samples had limited cell numbers, profiling was done on unsorted PBMC rather than on sorted CD4+ and CD8+ T cells.

Participants were included only if at least one PBMC sample before ART initiation and at least two post-ART samples were available. Treatment was received in the United States of America by all participants with HIV. Before DNA extraction, cryopreserved samples of roughly 0.85-11 million PBMC were thawed and then washed. At the time of the earliest PBMC sample, participants with HIV were aged between about 20 and 55 years. Per participant, PBMC samples came from 1-4 timepoints prior to ART initiation and 2-8 timepoints following ART initiation, for a median of 7 samples. Serial HIV viral load, CD4+ T-cell count, ART history and demographic data were obtained for every participant. A Qiagen kit on a QIAcube was used to extract genomic DNA from unsorted PBMC, with samples processed in batches of 12. The sequencing here drew on unsorted PBMCs, taken 0.5 years before starting antiretroviral therapy. The sequence came from a woman aged 45-59 years with HIV.

The CDR3 protein is CASSLGRSGNTIYF. The sequenced DNA: TGTGCCAGCAGCTTAGGAAGATCCGGAAACACCATATATTTT. The chain joins TRBV7-9 to TRBJ1-3, with no reliable assignment of the D segment. Looking up the germline V gene (reference sequence) yields CDR1 SEHNR and CDR2 FQNEAQ. From the cysteine up to the phenylalanine, the CDR3 has a length of 14 residues. Only the CDR3 part of the read is kept: 42 bases, read in frame from the first base. V gives up 1 base and J gives up 4 bases, and the segment between their germline ends measures 8 bases.